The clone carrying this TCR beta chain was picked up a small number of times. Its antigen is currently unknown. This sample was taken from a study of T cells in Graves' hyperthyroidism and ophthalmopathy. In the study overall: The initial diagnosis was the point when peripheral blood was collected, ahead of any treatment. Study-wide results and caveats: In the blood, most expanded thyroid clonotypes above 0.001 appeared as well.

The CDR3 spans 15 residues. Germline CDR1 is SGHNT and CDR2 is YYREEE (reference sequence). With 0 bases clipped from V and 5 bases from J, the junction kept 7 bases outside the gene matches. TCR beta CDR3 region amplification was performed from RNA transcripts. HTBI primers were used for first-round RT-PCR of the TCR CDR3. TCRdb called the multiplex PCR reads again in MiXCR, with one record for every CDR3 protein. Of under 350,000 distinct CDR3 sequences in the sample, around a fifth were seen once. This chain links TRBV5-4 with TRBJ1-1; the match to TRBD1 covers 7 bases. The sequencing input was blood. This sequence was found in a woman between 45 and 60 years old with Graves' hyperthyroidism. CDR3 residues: CASSLASTGVTEAFF. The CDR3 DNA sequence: TGTGCCAGCAGCTTGGCGAGCACAGGGGTGACTGAAGCTTTCTTT.